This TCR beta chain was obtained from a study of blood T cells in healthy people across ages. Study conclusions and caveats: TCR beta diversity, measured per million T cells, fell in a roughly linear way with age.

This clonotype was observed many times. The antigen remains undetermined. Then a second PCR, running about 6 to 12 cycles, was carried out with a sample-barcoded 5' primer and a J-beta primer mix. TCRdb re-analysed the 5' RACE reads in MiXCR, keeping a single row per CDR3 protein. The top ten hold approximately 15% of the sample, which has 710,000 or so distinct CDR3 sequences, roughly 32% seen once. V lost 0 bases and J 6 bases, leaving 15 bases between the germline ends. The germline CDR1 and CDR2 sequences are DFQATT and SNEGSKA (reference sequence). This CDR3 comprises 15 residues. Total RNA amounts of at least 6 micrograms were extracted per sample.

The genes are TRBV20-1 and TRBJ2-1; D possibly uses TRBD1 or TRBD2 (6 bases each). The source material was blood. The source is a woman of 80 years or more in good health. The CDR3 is CSARDVGGPFNEQFF. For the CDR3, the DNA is TGCAGTGCTAGAGATGTGGGGGGCCCATTCAATGAGCAGTTCTTC.